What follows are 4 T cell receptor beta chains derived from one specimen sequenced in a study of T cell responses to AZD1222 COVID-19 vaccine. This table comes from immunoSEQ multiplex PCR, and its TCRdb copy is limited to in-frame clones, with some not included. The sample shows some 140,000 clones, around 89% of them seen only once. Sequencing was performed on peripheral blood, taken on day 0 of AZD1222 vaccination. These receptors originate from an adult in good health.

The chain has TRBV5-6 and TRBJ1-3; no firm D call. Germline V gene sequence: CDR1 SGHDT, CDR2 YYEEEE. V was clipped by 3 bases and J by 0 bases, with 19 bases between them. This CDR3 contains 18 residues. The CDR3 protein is CASSSGRNLLYSGNTIYF. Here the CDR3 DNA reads TGTGCCAGCAGCTCGGGCCGAAACCTACTTTACTCTGGAAACACCATATATTTT.

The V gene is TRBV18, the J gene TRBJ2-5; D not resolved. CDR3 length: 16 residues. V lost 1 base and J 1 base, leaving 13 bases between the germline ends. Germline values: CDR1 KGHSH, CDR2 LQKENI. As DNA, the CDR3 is TGTGCCAGCTCACCACAAGTAGGTACCGTCCAAGAGACCCAGTACTTC. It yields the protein CASSPQVGTVQETQYF.

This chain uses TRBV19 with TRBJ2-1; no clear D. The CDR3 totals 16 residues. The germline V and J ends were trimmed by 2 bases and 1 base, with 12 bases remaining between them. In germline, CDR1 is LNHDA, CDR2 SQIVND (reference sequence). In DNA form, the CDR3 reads TGTGCCAGTAGTATACACTTCCAGCCTTCCTACAATGAGCAGTTCTTC. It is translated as CASSIHFQPSYNEQFF.

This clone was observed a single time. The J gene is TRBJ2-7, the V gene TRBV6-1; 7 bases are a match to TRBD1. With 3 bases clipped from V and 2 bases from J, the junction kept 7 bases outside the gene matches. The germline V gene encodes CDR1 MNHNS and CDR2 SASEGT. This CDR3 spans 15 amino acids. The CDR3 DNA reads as TGTGCCAGCAGTGATCGACAGGGACCGACCTACGAGCAGTACTTC. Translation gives CASSDRQGPTYEQYF.